This passage covers 20 T cell receptor beta chains from one sample sequenced in a study of CD8 T cells in ankylosing spondylitis. TCRdb recomputed calls from the 5' RACE reads with MiXCR, one row per CDR3 protein. The repertoire holds approximately 100,000 distinct CDR3 sequences, with about 8.3% as singletons. Sequenced sample: blood, either unsorted or a sorted T cell fraction (not recorded which). The receptor set was obtained from a male donor with ankylosing spondylitis or in good health (not recorded which).

This clonotype was seen repeatedly, ten times or more. The J gene is TRBJ1-5, the V gene TRBV12-3 or TRBV12-4, with D hard to call. V lost 1 base to trimming and J lost 10 bases, with 5 bases between them. CDR3 length: 11 residues. Written as DNA, the CDR3 is TGTGCCAGCAGTTTAGGGTTTCCCCAGCATTTT. It yields the protein CASSLGFPQHF.

This clonotype was picked up many times. The rearrangement uses TRBV9 and TRBJ2-7; D is undetermined. Per germline, CDR1 SGDLS and CDR2 YYNGEE. This CDR3 comprises 14 residues. Trimming left V 5 bases short and J 7 bases short, with 19 bases between. CDR3 region: CASSTMMESPEQYF. CDR3 in DNA: TGTGCCAGCAGTACGATGATGGAGAGCCCTGAGCAGTACTTC.

This clonotype has ten or more counts. The V gene is TRBV29-1, the J gene TRBJ2-3; 10 bases line up with TRBD1. V was clipped by 7 bases and J by 4 bases; unmatched bases: 8. This CDR3 has 14 residues. Germline CDR1 is SQVTM and CDR2 is ANQGSEA. The CDR3 loop reads CSGSRTGGADTQYF. CDR3 coding DNA: TGCAGCGGATCTCGGACAGGGGGTGCAGATACGCAGTATTTT.

The chain uses TRBV20-1 and TRBJ2-1; 9 bases agree with TRBD2. CDR3 size: 15 residues. Germline V lookup: CDR1 DFQATT, CDR2 SNEGSKA (reference sequence). Trimming cost V 0 bases and J 5 bases; bases outside gene matches: 5. CDR3 protein: CSARDLKRGDNEQFF. The CDR3 nucleotides are TGCAGTGCTAGAGATCTGAAGCGGGGGGACAATGAGCAGTTCTTC.

As concerns this clonotype: This may be a read error: a much more frequent sequence differs by one nucleotide. V and J are TRBV7-9 and TRBJ2-1; the D gene is possibly TRBD1 (6 bases). V lost 4 bases, J lost 12 bases, and 16 bases lay in between. CDR3 length equals 13 residues. Germline V gene lookup returns CDR1 SEHNR and CDR2 FQNEAQ (reference sequence). The CDR3 coding sequence is TGTGCCAGCAGCTCCCCCCCTTTGGGGGCGCAGTTCTTC. It translates to CASSSPPLGAQFF.

This clonotype has a count of ten or more. The J gene is TRBJ2-3, the V gene TRBV5-6, with 8 bases lining up with TRBD2. Trimming cost V 2 bases and J 2 bases; bases outside gene matches: 7. The CDR3 is 16 residues long. Per the germline V gene, CDR1 is SGHDT and CDR2 is YYEEEE. The CDR3 here is CASSFLTSGNTDTQYF. CDR3 nucleotides: TGTGCCAGCAGCTTCCTCACTAGCGGCAACACAGATACGCAGTATTTT.

This clonotype was observed at least ten times. The V gene is TRBV18, the J gene TRBJ2-5; D is uncertain. Germline CDR1 and CDR2: KGHSH and LQKENI. The CDR3 covers 14 residues. The V end was cut by 3 bases, the J end by 4 bases, with 12 bases between. The CDR3 DNA reads TGTGCCAGCTCACCGCCAAGTCATCCAGAGACCCAGTACTTC. Amino acid sequence: CASSPPSHPETQYF.

The sample holds many counts of this clonotype. The chain combines TRBV4-3 with TRBJ2-7; perhaps TRBD1 as D (6 bases). Trimming left V 0 bases short and J 3 bases short, with 12 bases between. The CDR3 consists of 15 residues. CDR1 and CDR2 (germline): LGHNA, YSLEER. The CDR3 coding sequence is TGCGCCAGCAGCCAAGAAAAGGGACACTTCTACGAGCAGTACTTC. Translating gives CASSQEKGHFYEQYF.

V and J are TRBV7-2 and TRBJ1-1; D is uncertain. V shed 1 base and J shed 1 base, with 4 bases lying between them. Germline V lookup: CDR1 SGHTA, CDR2 FQGNSA. The CDR3 has 13 residues. DNA for the CDR3: TGTGCCAGCAGCTTAGTTCCGAACACTGAAGCTTTCTTT. Its translation is CASSLVPNTEAFF.

This clonotype was recorded many times. The rearrangement links TRBV27 to TRBJ2-2, with a possible D match to TRBD2 (7 bases). The CDR3 spans 15 residues. The V and J ends lost 3 bases and 5 bases respectively, with 13 bases between them. Germline values: CDR1 MNHEY, CDR2 SMNVEV (reference sequence). The chain's CDR3 is CASSFGGARTGELFF. For the CDR3, the DNA is TGTGCCAGCAGTTTTGGGGGGGCACGAACCGGGGAGCTGTTTTTT.

This clonotype was picked up many times. This chain uses TRBV29-1 with TRBJ1-2, with 8 bases lining up with TRBD1. The J segment lost 10 bases and the V segment lost 8 bases, leaving 15 bases of the junction unmatched. This CDR3 spans 13 amino acids. Germline loops: CDR1 SQVTM, CDR2 ANQGSEA. The CDR3 sequence: CSPPTRDRPHYTF. The CDR3 bases are TGCAGCCCCCCTACCCGGGACAGGCCACACTACACCTTC.

This clonotype appeared a few times. The rearrangement links TRBV11-3 to TRBJ2-2; D may correspond to TRBD1 or TRBD2 (5 bases each). The V gene's germline CDR1 is SGHNT and CDR2 YENEEA. The CDR3 consists of 13 residues. V lost 5 bases and J 6 bases, leaving 10 bases between the germline ends. The CDR3, as DNA: TGTGCCAGCAGCCCCGGGGCGGCCGGGGAGCTGTTTTTT. Amino acid sequence: CASSPGAAGELFF.

Worth noting for this clonotype: A read error is possible here, since a much larger clone lies one base away. V and J are TRBV29-1 and TRBJ1-1; TRBD1 matches at 8 bases. Germline V gene sequence: CDR1 SQVTM, CDR2 ANQGSEA. The length of the CDR3 is 13 residues. With V trimmed by 8 bases and J by 6 bases, 11 bases remained unmatched. Written as DNA, the CDR3 is TGCAGCATCGGTAGCGACAGGGGCCCTGAAGCTTTCTTT. This encodes CSIGSDRGPEAFF.

The chain is built from TRBV7-2 and TRBJ2-3, with TRBD1 matching 8 bases. Trimming took 1 base from V and 4 from J; bases not matched to a gene: 4. The CDR3 has 15 residues. CDR1 is SGHTA and CDR2 is FQGNSA in the germline V gene. The CDR3 protein is CASSLVPGQADTQYF. CDR3 DNA: TGTGCCAGCAGCTTAGTCCCGGGACAGGCAGATACGCAGTATTTT.

This clonotype was detected ten times or more. The CDR3 protein is CASREGDSPLHF. The CDR3 nucleotides are TGTGCCAGCAGGGAGGGGGATTCACCCCTCCACTTT. The chain uses TRBV12-3 or TRBV12-4 and TRBJ1-6; a possible D gene is TRBD1 (6 bases). The CDR3 is 12 residues long. Trimming cost V 6 bases and J 8 bases, with 8 bases left between them.

This clonotype was detected ten times or more. The chain is built from TRBV12-3 or TRBV12-4 and TRBJ1-5; tentatively, D is TRBD1 (5 bases). Trimming removed 0 bases at V and 4 bases at J, with 10 bases between. The CDR3 has 15 amino acids. CDR3: CASSLAQAGNQPQHF. For the CDR3, the DNA is TGTGCCAGCAGTTTAGCGCAGGCAGGGAATCAGCCCCAGCATTTT.

This clonotype was observed many times. The chain joins TRBV20-1 to TRBJ2-1, with TRBD2 as a possible D gene (7 bases). The V and J ends lost 7 bases and 0 bases respectively, with 13 bases between them. The CDR3 is 14 residues long. In germline, CDR1 is DFQATT, CDR2 SNEGSKA (reference sequence). CDR3 in DNA: TGCAGTGTCAGGGGCGGGAGCTCCTACAATGAGCAGTTCTTC. Translating gives CSVRGGSSYNEQFF.

This clonotype was seen ten or more times. The chain recombines TRBV12-3 or TRBV12-4 with TRBJ2-7, with D tentatively TRBD2 (6 bases). The CDR3 contains 14 residues. V was trimmed by 0 bases and J by 3 bases, leaving 9 bases between them. The DNA of the CDR3 is TGTGCCAGCAGTTTAGCGTTGGGAGGCTACGAGCAGTACTTC. Encoded protein: CASSLALGGYEQYF.

This clonotype came up many times. The chain recombines TRBV7-6 with TRBJ2-3, with D possibly being TRBD1 (5 bases). The CDR3 contains 16 residues. Trimming took off 4 bases at V and 4 bases at J, with 18 bases between the two ends. CDR1 is SGHVS, CDR2 FNYEAQ, per germline. CDR3 protein: CASSSPTVPRADTQYF. The CDR3 nucleotides read TGTGCCAGCAGCTCACCGACAGTTCCCAGGGCAGATACGCAGTATTTT.

This clonotype was counted at least ten times. This chain uses TRBV5-1 with TRBJ2-7, with D perhaps TRBD2 (5 bases). Germline CDR1 reads SGHRS; CDR2 reads YFSETQ. The CDR3 is made up of 13 amino acids. Trimming stripped 0 bases from V and 11 bases from J, with 15 bases between. DNA of the CDR3: TGCGCCAGCAGCTTGGATTCTAGCTCCGATAAGTACTTC. Its translation: CASSLDSSSDKYF.